This T cell receptor (beta chain) was captured by sequencing in a study of T cells in Graves' hyperthyroidism and ophthalmopathy. Many counts were recorded for this clonotype. This CDR3 is built from 14 residues. V was pared by 2 bases and J by 4 bases, with 14 bases between. The germline CDR1 and CDR2 sequences are DFQATT and SNEGSKA (reference sequence). The investigators amplified TCR beta CDR3 regions from RNA transcripts. HTBI primers were employed in a first-round RT-PCR of the TCR CDR3. MiXCR, applied by TCRdb to the multiplex PCR reads, yields one record per CDR3 protein. The table has about 600,000 distinct CDR3 sequences, roughly 15% seen once; the top ten hold under 3.5%.

The chain recombines TRBV20-1 with TRBJ2-5; D is undetermined. The sequenced sample was blood. The clonotype comes from a woman aged 35 to 49 with Graves' ophthalmopathy. CDR3 amino acids: CSARWAVSGETQYF. CDR3 nucleotide sequence: TGCAGTGCTAGATGGGCAGTAAGTGGAGAGACCCAGTACTTC.